Described below is a single T cell receptor beta chain sequence and its context. The data belong to a study of shared clonotypes between healthy human individuals. Genomic DNA (from each subset) was split evenly across several immunoSEQ plates. Data came from immunoSEQ multiplex PCR; TCRdb stores just in-frame clones and leaves some out. Of over a million clones in the sample, around 95% were seen once. The CDR3 runs 14 residues. CDR1 and CDR2 (germline): SEHNR, FQNEAQ (reference sequence). Trimming took 2 bases from V and 3 from J, leaving 11 bases between them. Sample: naive CD4+ T cells sorted from blood. The subset was: CD45RA+ positively selected. The sequence was collected from a man aged 25 to 40 in good health. The chain employs TRBV7-9 and TRBJ2-7; D unresolved. The CDR3 sequence is CASSLIPRNYEQYF. The DNA of the CDR3 is TGTGCCAGCAGCTTAATTCCTAGAAACTACGAGCAGTACTTC. Using reference TRBV7-9 and TRBJ2-7 for the parts outside the CDR3, the full variable domain is DTGVSQNPRHKITKRGQNVTFRCDPISEHNRLYWYRQTLGQGPEFLTYFQNEAQLEKSRLLSDRFSAERPKGSFSTLEIQRTEQGDSAMYLCASSLIPRNYEQYFGPGTRLTVT.